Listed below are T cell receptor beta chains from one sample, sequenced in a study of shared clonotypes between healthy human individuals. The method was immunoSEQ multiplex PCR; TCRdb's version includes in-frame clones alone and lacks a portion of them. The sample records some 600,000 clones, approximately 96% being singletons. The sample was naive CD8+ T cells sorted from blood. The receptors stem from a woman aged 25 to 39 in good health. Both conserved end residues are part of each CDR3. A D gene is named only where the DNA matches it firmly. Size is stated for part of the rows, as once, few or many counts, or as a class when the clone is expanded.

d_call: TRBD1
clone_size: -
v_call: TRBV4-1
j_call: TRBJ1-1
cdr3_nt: TGCGCCAGCAGCCAAGGACAGGGACGAAAGGCTTTCTTT
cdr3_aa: CASSQGQGRKAFF

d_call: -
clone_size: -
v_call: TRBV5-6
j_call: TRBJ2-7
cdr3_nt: TGTGCCAGCAGCTTGGCGGGGCTCAGCTCCTACGAGCAGTACTTC
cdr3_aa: CASSLAGLSSYEQYF

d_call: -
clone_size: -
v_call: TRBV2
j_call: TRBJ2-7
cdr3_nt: TGTGCCAGCAGTGAAGCGCCCTCCTACGAGCAGTACTTC
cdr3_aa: CASSEAPSYEQYF

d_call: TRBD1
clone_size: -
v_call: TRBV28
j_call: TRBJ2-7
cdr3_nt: TGTGCCAGCGGAACGCCGAGACAGGGTCACTACGAGCAGTACTTC
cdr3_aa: CASGTPRQGHYEQYF

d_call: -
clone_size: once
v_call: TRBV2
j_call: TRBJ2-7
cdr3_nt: TGTGCCAGCGGCGAAGGGGTCTCCTACGAGCAGTACTTC
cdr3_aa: CASGEGVSYEQYF

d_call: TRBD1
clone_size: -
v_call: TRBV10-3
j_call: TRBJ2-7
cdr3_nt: TGTGCCATCTCCACAGGGGCCTACGAGCAGTACTTC
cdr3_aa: CAISTGAYEQYF

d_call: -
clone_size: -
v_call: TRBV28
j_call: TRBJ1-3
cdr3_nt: TGTGCCAGCAGATCGGTTACAAGTGGAAACACCATATATTTT
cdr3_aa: CASRSVTSGNTIYF

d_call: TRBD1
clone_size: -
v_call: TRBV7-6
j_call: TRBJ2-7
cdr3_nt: TGTGCCAGCTCCACTGGGGACAGCTCCTACGAGCAGTACTTC
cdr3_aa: CASSTGDSSYEQYF

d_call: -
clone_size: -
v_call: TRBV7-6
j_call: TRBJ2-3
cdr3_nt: TGTGCCAGCAGCTTAGAAAGGTCCATGACAGATACGCGGTATTTT
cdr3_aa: CASSLERSMTDTRYF

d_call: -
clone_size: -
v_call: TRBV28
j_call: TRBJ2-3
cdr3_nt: TGTGCCAGCAGCTTTCTGCCCCAACCGAGCACAGATACGCAGTATTTT
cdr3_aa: CASSFLPQPSTDTQYF

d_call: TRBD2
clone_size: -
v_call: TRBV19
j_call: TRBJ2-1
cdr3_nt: TGTGCCAGTAGCACTAGCGGGAGTTTGTTTGATGAGCAGTTCTTC
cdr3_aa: CASSTSGSLFDEQFF

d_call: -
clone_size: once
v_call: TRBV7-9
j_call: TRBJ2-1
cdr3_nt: TGTGCCAGCTCGGTCGGTAATGCCCCGAGGAGTGAGCAGTTCTTC
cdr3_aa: CASSVGNAPRSEQFF

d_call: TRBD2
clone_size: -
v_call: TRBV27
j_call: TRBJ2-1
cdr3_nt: TGTGCCAGCAGTCCTAGGACTAGCGGGAGCAATGAGCAGTTCTTC
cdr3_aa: CASSPRTSGSNEQFF

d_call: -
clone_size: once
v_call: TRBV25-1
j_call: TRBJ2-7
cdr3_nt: TGTGCCAGCAGCGCGCCCCGAGCTCGACACGAGCAGTACTTC
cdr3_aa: CASSAPRARHEQYF

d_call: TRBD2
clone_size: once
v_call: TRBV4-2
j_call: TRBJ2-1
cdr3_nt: TGTGCCAGCAGCCAAGATGTATCAAGCGGGGGGAGCTCCTACAATGAGCAGTTCTTC
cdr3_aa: CASSQDVSSGGSSYNEQFF

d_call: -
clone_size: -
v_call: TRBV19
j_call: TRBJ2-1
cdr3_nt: TGTGCCAGTAGTATTGGACTATTGTTTAGCTCCTACAATGAGCAGTTCTTC
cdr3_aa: CASSIGLLFSSYNEQFF

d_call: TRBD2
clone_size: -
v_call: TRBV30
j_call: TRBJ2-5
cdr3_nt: TGTGCCTGGACCGCAGCGGGATTACAAGAGACCCAGTACTTC
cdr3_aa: CAWTAAGLQETQYF

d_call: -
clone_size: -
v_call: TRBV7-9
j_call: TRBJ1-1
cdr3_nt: TGTGCCAGCAGCTTAGGGCTGATGAACACTGAAGCTTTCTTT
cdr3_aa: CASSLGLMNTEAFF

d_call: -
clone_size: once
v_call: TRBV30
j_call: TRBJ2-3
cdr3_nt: TGTGCCTGGAATTTGGAGCAGGGGATAGATACGCAGTATTTT
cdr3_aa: CAWNLEQGIDTQYF

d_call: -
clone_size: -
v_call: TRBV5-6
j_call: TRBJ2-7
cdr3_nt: TGTGCCAGCAGCCTCGGACACCCCTTCATCGAGCAGTACTTC
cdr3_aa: CASSLGHPFIEQYF

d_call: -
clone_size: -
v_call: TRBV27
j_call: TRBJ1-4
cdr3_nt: TGTGCCAGCAGGGGGTGGGAAGAAAAACTGTTTTTT
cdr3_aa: CASRGWEEKLFF

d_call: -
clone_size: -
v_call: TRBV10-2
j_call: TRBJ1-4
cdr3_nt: TGCGCCAGCAGCCGGGGTCGGAATGAAAAACTGTTTTTT
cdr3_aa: CASSRGRNEKLFF

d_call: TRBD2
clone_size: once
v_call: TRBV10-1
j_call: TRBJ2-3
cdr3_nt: TGCGCCAGCAGTGAGGTCGCGACTAGCGGGAGCACAGATACGCAGTATTTT
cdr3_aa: CASSEVATSGSTDTQYF

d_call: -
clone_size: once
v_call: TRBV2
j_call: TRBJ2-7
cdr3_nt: TGTGCCAGCAGCAGACAGTCCTCCTACGAGCAGTACTTC
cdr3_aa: CASSRQSSYEQYF

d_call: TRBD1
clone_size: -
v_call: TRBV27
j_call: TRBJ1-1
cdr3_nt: TGTGCCAGCAGCCACCGACAGGGCTTGAACACTGAAGCTTTCTTT
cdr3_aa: CASSHRQGLNTEAFF

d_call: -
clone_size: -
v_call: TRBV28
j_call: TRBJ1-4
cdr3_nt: TGTGCCAGCAGTTCCGGGGGCTATGCAGTCGAAAAACTGTTTTTT
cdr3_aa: CASSSGGYAVEKLFF

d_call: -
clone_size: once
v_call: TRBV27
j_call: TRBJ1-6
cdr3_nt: TGTGCCAGCAGTCCCTTACCACGGGCAAAGCACCTCTCTTCACCCCTCCACTTT
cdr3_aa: CASSPLPRAKHLSSPLHF

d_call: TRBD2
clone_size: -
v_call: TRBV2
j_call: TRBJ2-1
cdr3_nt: TGTGCCAGCGGGGGACTAGCGGGAGTAGATGAGCAGTTCTTC
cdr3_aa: CASGGLAGVDEQFF

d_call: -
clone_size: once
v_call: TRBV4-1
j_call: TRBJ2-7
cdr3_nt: TGCGCCAGCAGCCAAGGACCCTACGAGCAGTACTTC
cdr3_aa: CASSQGPYEQYF

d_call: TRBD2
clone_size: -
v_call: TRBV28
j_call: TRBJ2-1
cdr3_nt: TGTGCCAGCAGTTTAGCGGGAGGGCCCTATGAGCAGTTCTTC
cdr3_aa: CASSLAGGPYEQFF

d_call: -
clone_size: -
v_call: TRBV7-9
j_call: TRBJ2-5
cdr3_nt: TGTGCCAGCAGCTTACCCGATTGGGAGACCCAGTACTTC
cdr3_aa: CASSLPDWETQYF

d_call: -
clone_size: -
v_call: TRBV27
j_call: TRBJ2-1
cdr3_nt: TGTGCCAGCAGACACCGGGACCGCCTCGGTGAGCAGTTCTTC
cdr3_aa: CASRHRDRLGEQFF

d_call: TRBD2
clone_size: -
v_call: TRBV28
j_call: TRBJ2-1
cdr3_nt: TGTGCCAGCAGCCGACCCGGGGGGTGGGAGGGCACCGATGAGCAGTTCTTC
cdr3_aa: CASSRPGGWEGTDEQFF

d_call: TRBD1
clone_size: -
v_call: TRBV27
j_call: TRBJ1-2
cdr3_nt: TGTGCCAGCAGTGAAGGACAGGGGGCTGGGGGCTACACCTTC
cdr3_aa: CASSEGQGAGGYTF

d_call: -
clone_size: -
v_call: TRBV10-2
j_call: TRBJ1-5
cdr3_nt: TGCGCCAGCAGTGAGTCCGGCCGCAATCAGCCCCAGCATTTT
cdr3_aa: CASSESGRNQPQHF

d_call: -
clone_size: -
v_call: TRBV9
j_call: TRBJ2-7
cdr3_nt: TGTGCCAGCAGCGTAGTTGCGGAGACCTACGAGCAGTACTTC
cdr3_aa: CASSVVAETYEQYF

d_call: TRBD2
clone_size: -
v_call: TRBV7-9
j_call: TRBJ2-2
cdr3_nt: TGTGCCAGCCTTAAAGGAATAGCGGGAGTTGCCGGGGAGCTGTTTTTT
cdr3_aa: CASLKGIAGVAGELFF

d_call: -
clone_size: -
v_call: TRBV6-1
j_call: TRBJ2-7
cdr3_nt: TGTGCCAGCAGTGAAGCGCGAGACTACGAGCAGTACTTC
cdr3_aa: CASSEARDYEQYF

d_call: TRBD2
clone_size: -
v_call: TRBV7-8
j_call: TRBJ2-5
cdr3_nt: TGTGCCAGCAGCTCCCGCCTAGCGGGAGTGCAAGAGACCCAGTACTTC
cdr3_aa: CASSSRLAGVQETQYF

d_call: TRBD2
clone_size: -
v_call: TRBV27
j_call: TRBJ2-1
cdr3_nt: TGTGCCAGCAGCTGGTCTAGCGGGAGTGGCAATGAGCAGTTCTTC
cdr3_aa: CASSWSSGSGNEQFF

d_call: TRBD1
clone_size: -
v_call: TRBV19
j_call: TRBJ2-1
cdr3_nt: TGTGCCATCCCGGGACAGGGCTACAATGAGCAGTTCTTC
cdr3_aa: CAIPGQGYNEQFF

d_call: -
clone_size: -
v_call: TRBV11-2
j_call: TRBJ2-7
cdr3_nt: TGTGCCAGCAGCTCTACCGGGACACAAATTTTAGGCGAGCAGTACTTC
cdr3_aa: CASSSTGTQILGEQYF

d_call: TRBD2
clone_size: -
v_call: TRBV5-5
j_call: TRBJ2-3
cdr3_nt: TGTGCCAGCAGCCCAACCTGGCGGGAGATGACAGATACGCAGTATTTT
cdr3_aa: CASSPTWREMTDTQYF

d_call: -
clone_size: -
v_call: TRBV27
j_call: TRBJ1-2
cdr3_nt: TGTGCCAGCAGCTCGAGGGGGGCCCTAGCTCGCTATGGCTACACCTTC
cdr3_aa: CASSSRGALARYGYTF

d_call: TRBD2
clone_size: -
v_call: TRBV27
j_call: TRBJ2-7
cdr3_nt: TGTGCCAGCAGTCTCAGCGGGGGCTACTCCTACGAGCAGTACTTC
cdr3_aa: CASSLSGGYSYEQYF

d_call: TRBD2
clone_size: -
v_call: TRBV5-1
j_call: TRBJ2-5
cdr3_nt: TGCGCCAGCAGCTTAGCGGGAGTGGGGGAGACCCAGTACTTC
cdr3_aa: CASSLAGVGETQYF

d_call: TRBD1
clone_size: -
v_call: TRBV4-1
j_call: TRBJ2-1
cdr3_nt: TGCGCCAGCAGCCGTCTCACCCAGCGGGACAGGGACTACAATGAGCAGTTCTTC
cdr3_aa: CASSRLTQRDRDYNEQFF

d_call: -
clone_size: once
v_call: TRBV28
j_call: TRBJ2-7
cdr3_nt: TGTGCCAGCAGTCTGTATGGGGGATCCTACGAGCAGTACTTC
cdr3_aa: CASSLYGGSYEQYF

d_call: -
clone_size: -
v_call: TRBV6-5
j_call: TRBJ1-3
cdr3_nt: TGTGCCAGCAGAGATTACGTCTTCTCTGGAAACACCATATATTTT
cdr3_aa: CASRDYVFSGNTIYF